Shown below are 19 T cell receptor beta chains from a single sample sequenced in a study of T-cell reconstitution after alpha-beta-depleted transplantation in children. Preparation of the TCRbeta library used unique molecular identifiers. Using its own MiXCR run on the PCR reads, TCRdb lists one record per CDR3 protein. In the table there are about 240,000 distinct CDR3 sequences, about 25% of which are singletons. The sequenced sample was PBMCs, obtained before TCRalphabeta/CD19-depleted stem cell transplant. These receptors were obtained from a girl aged 2 to 10 with Fanconi anemia, due to receive a stem cell transplant.

V is TRBV29-1 and J is TRBJ2-2; 7 nucleotides line up with TRBD2. Germline trimming cut 5 bases from V and 3 bases from J; bases unmatched to any gene: 9. The CDR3 consists of 15 residues. The germline V gene has CDR1 SQVTM and CDR2 ANQGSEA. For the CDR3, the DNA is TGCAGCGTTCGAGGCCTAGCGGACCACACCGGGGAGCTGTTTTTT. As protein: CSVRGLADHTGELFF.

V is TRBV20-1 and J is TRBJ2-1; no clear D gene. CDR1 and CDR2 from the germline V gene are DFQATT and SNEGSKA (reference sequence). Trimming stripped 3 bases from V and 7 bases from J, with 10 bases between. The CDR3 covers 12 residues. CDR3 in DNA: TGCAGTGCTAGTCTAGTAGGGAATGAGCAGTTCTTC. Encoded protein: CSASLVGNEQFF.

This clonotype was seen many times. The chain combines TRBV4-2 with TRBJ2-3, with 10 bases that match TRBD2. Trimming cost V 0 bases and J 1 base; bases outside gene matches: 4. The CDR3 length is 17 residues. Germline-derived CDR1 and CDR2 are LGHNA and YNFKEQ. CDR3 protein: CASSQDHLAGGTDTQYF. The CDR3 DNA sequence: TGTGCCAGCAGCCAAGATCACCTAGCGGGGGGCACAGATACGCAGTATTTT.

This clonotype occurred a few times. The chain employs TRBV7-3 and TRBJ2-1; 11 bases line up with TRBD2. CDR3 length equals 15 residues. The germline V gene encodes CDR1 SGHTA and CDR2 FQGTGA. V was clipped by 5 bases and J by 7 bases; unmatched bases: 7. The CDR3 loop reads CASSARLAGPNEQFF. The CDR3 DNA reads TGTGCCAGCAGCGCGCGACTAGCGGGACCGAATGAGCAGTTCTTC.

This clonotype occurred a few times. The chain combines TRBV7-8 with TRBJ2-7; 9 bases fit TRBD1. V trimming: 1 base; J trimming: 6 bases; junction bases outside the gene matches: 13. The length of the CDR3 is 17 residues. Germline V gene sequence: CDR1 SGHVS, CDR2 FQNEAQ. CDR3: CASSLVSDRGLPGEQYF. The CDR3 coding sequence is TGTGCCAGCAGCTTAGTGTCGGACAGGGGTCTTCCTGGCGAGCAGTACTTC.

There are many counts of this clonotype. This sequence joins TRBV12-3 or TRBV12-4 and TRBJ1-5; D remains unclear. With 2 bases removed from V and 2 bases from J, the gap between germline ends came to 10 bases. The CDR3 totals 15 residues. The CDR3 bases are TGTGCCAGCAGTTTAATGGGGAGGGGCAATCAGCCCCAGCATTTT. Translated, it gives CASSLMGRGNQPQHF.

The J gene is TRBJ2-7, the V gene TRBV4-2, with 14 bases aligning to TRBD2. The trim removed 0 bases at V and 3 bases at J, leaving 4 bases unmatched. The CDR3 is made up of 17 amino acids. Germline V gene sequence: CDR1 LGHNA, CDR2 YNFKEQ. The CDR3: CASSQEAGTSGSYEQYF. The CDR3 nucleotides are TGTGCCAGCAGCCAAGAAGCGGGGACTAGCGGGAGCTACGAGCAGTACTTC.

This clonotype has at least ten counts. V is TRBV20-1 and J is TRBJ2-5; unclear D gene. V lost 3 bases and J 1 base, leaving 9 bases between the germline ends. Germline loops: CDR1 DFQATT, CDR2 SNEGSKA (reference sequence). This CDR3 has 13 amino acids. CDR3 residues: CSASRHFQETQYF. DNA for the CDR3: TGCAGTGCTAGTAGGCACTTCCAAGAGACCCAGTACTTC.

The CDR3 protein is CAAHPGQSNEQYF. CDR3 sequence (DNA): TGTGCCGCACACCCGGGACAGAGCAACGAGCAGTACTTC. The chain joins TRBV6-1 to TRBJ2-7; 7 bases agree with TRBD1. J lost 5 bases, V lost 11 bases, and 12 bases had no gene match. The germline V gene encodes CDR1 MNHNS and CDR2 SASEGT. The CDR3 runs 13 residues.

This clonotype was recorded at least ten times. This sequence joins TRBV29-1 and TRBJ2-5; possible D gene TRBD1, 6 bases. Trimming removed 7 bases from V and 0 bases from J, with 15 bases in between. This CDR3 contains 14 residues. The germline V gene has CDR1 SQVTM and CDR2 ANQGSEA. The CDR3: CSAGTYEYQETQYF. CDR3 nucleotides: TGCAGCGCCGGGACATACGAGTACCAAGAGACCCAGTACTTC.

The chain links TRBV7-6 to TRBJ2-1, with D uncertain. Deletions cut 5 bases from V and 8 bases from J, with 10 bases between. Germline V gives CDR1 SGHVS, CDR2 FNYEAQ. There are 12 residues in the CDR3. The CDR3 DNA is TGTGCCAGCAGCCTTCGTGTCCATGAGCAGTTCTTC. Translating it yields CASSLRVHEQFF. The complete variable domain, with remaining parts taken from reference TRBV7-6 and TRBJ2-1, reads GAGVSQSPRYKVTKRGQDVALRCDPISGHVSLYWYRQALGQGPEFLTYFNYEAQQDKSGLPNDRFSAERPEGSISTLTIQRTEQRDSAMYRCASSLRVHEQFFGPGTRLTVL.

This clonotype has a count of ten or more. The genes are TRBV28 and TRBJ2-7; D not certain. Trimming stripped 6 bases from V and 3 bases from J, with 6 bases between. Per germline, CDR1 MDHEN and CDR2 SYDVKM. The CDR3 runs 11 residues. The CDR3 DNA sequence: TGTGCCAGCAGCTCCGACTACGAGCAGTACTTC. This translates into CASSSDYEQYF. The full variable domain, in which reference TRBV28 and TRBJ2-7 provide the parts outside the CDR3, is DVKVTQSSRYLVKRTGEKVFLECVQDMDHENMFWYRQDPGLGLRLIYFSYDVKMKEKGDIPEGYSVSREKKERFSLILESASTNQTSMYLCASSSDYEQYFGPGTRLTVT.

This rearrangement joins TRBV7-7 to TRBJ2-7; a weak D match, TRBD2 (6 bases). The CDR3 is made up of 13 amino acids. Germline assignment: CDR1 SSHAT and CDR2 FNYEAQ (reference sequence). The germline V and J ends were trimmed by 5 bases and 2 bases, with 10 bases remaining between them. CDR3 sequence reads: CASSPGGPYEQYF. The CDR3 bases are TGTGCCAGCAGCCCCGGGGGTCCCTACGAGCAGTACTTC.

The chain has TRBV10-3 and TRBJ1-2; 8 bases fit TRBD1. V gave up 6 bases and J gave up 2 bases; unmatched junction bases: 2. There are 13 residues in the CDR3. Looked up from germline, CDR1 is ENHRY and CDR2 is SYGVKD. The CDR3 region is CAISGDRNYGYTF. In DNA, the CDR3 is TGTGCCATCAGCGGGGACAGGAACTATGGCTACACCTTC.

This clonotype was counted only a few times. The V call is TRBV6-5, the J call TRBJ2-7; 7 nucleotides line up with TRBD1. Unmatched junction bases numbered 16, after V lost 2 bases and J lost 3 bases. Germline V CDR1 and CDR2: MNHEY, SVGAGI. There are 18 residues in the CDR3. CDR3 DNA: TGTGCCAGCAGTTACACGCTAACCACGACAGGGAGAGGCTACGAGCAGTACTTC. Amino acid sequence: CASSYTLTTTGRGYEQYF.

CDR3: CSASMLAGGETQYF. The CDR3 DNA reads as TGCAGTGCTAGCATGTTAGCGGGAGGGGAGACCCAGTACTTC. The chain employs TRBV20-1 and TRBJ2-5, with 11 positions matching TRBD2. Unmatched junction bases numbered 5, after V lost 3 bases and J lost 5 bases. The CDR3 contains 14 residues. The germline CDR1 and CDR2 sequences are DFQATT and SNEGSKA (reference sequence).

The chain employs TRBV20-1 and TRBJ2-7, with 11 bases fitting TRBD2. The V segment lost 5 bases and the J segment 4 bases; nucleotides outside the gene matches: 4. This CDR3 spans 13 amino acids. Germline V gene data show CDR1 as DFQATT and CDR2 as SNEGSKA (reference sequence). Here the CDR3 reads CSAPASGRYEQYF. In nucleotides, the CDR3 is TGCAGTGCTCCCGCTAGCGGGAGGTACGAGCAGTACTTC.

This clonotype was counted a few times. The chain couples TRBV20-1 to TRBJ1-2, with 8 bases lining up with TRBD1. Trimming took 2 bases from V and 2 from J; bases not matched to a gene: 4. Germline CDR1 reads DFQATT; CDR2 reads SNEGSKA (reference sequence). The CDR3 runs to 14 residues. CDR3 region: CSARPWTGNYGYTF. For the CDR3, the DNA is TGCAGTGCTAGACCCTGGACAGGGAACTATGGCTACACCTTC.

This clonotype was picked up many times. V and J are TRBV9 and TRBJ2-1, with 7 bases lining up with TRBD2. Trimming cost V 4 bases and J 3 bases; bases outside gene matches: 1. The CDR3 spans 13 residues. Germline loops: CDR1 SGDLS, CDR2 YYNGEE. CDR3 sequence reads: CASSWGGYNEQFF. The DNA of the CDR3 is TGTGCCAGCAGCTGGGGGGGCTACAATGAGCAGTTCTTC.